The subject of this entry is one TCR beta chain. This sample is part of a study of blood T cell repertoires in COVID-19. Study overall: The United States, Italy and Spain were the sources of the acute and convalescent COVID-19 samples. In each case, the material was cDNA or gDNA derived from T cells, B-cell-depleted T cells, or PBMCs.

Original processing methods: Counts of nucleated cells, estimated from reference gene primer amplification, were obtained. TCRdb's table, derived via immunoSEQ multiplex PCR, lists solely in-frame clones and lacks some. V and J calls and clone size are those listed in that table; D and trimming were worked out from the DNA. The profile shows some 250,000 clones, 75% to 90% of them singletons. Looked up from germline, CDR1 is SGDLS and CDR2 is YYNGEE. Trimming left V 0 bases short and J 6 bases short, with 9 bases between. The CDR3 is 13 amino acids. The gene calls are TRBV9 and TRBJ1-2; possible D gene TRBD1, 6 bases. This receptor was obtained from a man aged 60 to 69 who had recovered from COVID-19. The source material was peripheral blood. As DNA, the CDR3 is TGTGCCAGCAGCGTAGTAGACAGGAATGGCTACACCTTC. Its protein product is CASSVVDRNGYTF.